This T cell receptor beta chain was sequenced in a study of OX40 agonist ivuxolimab in advanced cancers. The assay was immunoSEQ multiplex PCR, and TCRdb's table has in-frame clones only and misses some. Among 67,000 or so clones listed, about 92% were seen once. V lost 2 bases to trimming and J lost 5 bases; unmatched junction nucleotides: 2. The length of the CDR3 is 13 residues. Germline CDR1 is MNHNS and CDR2 is SASEGT. The rearrangement joins TRBV6-1 to TRBJ1-1; 7 bases are shared with TRBD1. This clonotype was obtained from an adult with an advanced solid tumor such as melanoma, head and neck, liver or kidney cancer. This specimen was CD4+ or CD8+ T cells sorted from blood, taken in a trial of the OX40 agonist ivuxolimab. The CDR3 DNA follows: TGTGCCAGCAGTGAAACGACAGGGACTGAAGCTTTCTTT. Amino acid sequence: CASSETTGTEAFF.